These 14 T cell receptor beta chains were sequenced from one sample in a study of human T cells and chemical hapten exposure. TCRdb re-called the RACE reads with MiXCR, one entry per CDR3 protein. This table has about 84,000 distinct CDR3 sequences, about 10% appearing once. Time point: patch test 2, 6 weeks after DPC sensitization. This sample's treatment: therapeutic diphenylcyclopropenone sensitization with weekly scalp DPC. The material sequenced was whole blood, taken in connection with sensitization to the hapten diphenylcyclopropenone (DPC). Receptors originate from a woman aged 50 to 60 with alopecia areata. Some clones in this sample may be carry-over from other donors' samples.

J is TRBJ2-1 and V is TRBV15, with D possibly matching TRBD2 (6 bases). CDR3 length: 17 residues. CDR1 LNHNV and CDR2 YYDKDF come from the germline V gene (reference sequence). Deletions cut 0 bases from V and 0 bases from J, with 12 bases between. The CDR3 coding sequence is TGTGCCACCAGCAGAGACCGGGGGAGCCGCTCCTACAATGAGCAGTTCTTC. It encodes CATSRDRGSRSYNEQFF.

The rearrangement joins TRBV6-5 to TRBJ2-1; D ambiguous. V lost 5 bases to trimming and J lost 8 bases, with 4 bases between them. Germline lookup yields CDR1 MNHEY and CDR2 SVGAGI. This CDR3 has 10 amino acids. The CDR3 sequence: CASSPHEQFF. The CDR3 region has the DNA TGTGCCAGCAGTCCCCATGAGCAGTTCTTC.

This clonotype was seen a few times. The CDR3 spells CASSFDRDEQFF. CDR3 nucleotides: TGTGCCAGCAGTTTTGACCGCGATGAGCAGTTCTTC. The genes are TRBV27 and TRBJ2-1, with D hard to call. The germline V and J ends were trimmed by 3 bases and 8 bases, with 8 bases remaining between them. This CDR3 has 12 residues. Germline V CDR1 and CDR2: MNHEY, SMNVEV (reference sequence).

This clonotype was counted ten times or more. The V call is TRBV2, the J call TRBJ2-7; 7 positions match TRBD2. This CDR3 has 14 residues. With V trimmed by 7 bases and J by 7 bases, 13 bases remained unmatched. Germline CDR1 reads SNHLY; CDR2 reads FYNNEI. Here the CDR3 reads CASMAGVGKREQYF. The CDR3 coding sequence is TGTGCCAGCATGGCGGGAGTGGGAAAACGGGAGCAGTACTTC. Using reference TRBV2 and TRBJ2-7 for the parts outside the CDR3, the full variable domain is EPEVTQTPSHQVTQMGQEVILRCVPISNHLYFYWYRQILGQKVEFLVSFYNNEISEKSEIFDDQFSVERPDGSNFTLKIRSTKLEDSAMYFCASMAGVGKREQYFGPGTRLTVT.

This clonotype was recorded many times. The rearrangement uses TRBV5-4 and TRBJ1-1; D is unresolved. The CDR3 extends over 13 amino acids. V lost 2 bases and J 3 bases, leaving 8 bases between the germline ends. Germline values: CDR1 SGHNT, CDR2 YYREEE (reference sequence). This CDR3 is CASSFGRDTEAFF. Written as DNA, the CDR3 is TGTGCCAGCAGCTTCGGGCGGGACACTGAAGCTTTCTTT.

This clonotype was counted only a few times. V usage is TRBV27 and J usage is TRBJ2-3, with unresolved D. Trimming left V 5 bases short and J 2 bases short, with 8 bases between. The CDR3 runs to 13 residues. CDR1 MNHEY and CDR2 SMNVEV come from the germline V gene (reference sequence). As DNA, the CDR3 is TGTGCCAGCAGTCCGACAACCACAGATACGCAGTATTTT. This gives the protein CASSPTTTDTQYF.

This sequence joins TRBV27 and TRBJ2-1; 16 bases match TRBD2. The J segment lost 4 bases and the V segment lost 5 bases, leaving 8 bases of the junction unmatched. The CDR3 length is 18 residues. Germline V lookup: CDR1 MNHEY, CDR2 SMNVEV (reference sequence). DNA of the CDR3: TGTGCCAGCAGTAAGGGACTAGCGGGAGGGGGTTGGTACAATGAGCAGTTCTTC. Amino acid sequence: CASSKGLAGGGWYNEQFF.

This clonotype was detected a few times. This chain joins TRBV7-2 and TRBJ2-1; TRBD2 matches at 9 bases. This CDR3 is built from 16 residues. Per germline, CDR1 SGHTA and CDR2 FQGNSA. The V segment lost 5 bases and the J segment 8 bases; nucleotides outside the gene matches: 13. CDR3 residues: CASSLSVAGAFHEQFF. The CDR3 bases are TGTGCCAGCAGCCTAAGTGTAGCGGGAGCTTTCCATGAGCAGTTCTTC.

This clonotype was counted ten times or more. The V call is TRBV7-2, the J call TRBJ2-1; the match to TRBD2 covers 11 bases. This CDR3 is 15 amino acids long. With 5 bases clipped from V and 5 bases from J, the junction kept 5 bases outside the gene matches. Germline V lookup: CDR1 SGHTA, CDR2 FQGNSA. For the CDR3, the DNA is TGTGCCAGCAGCGTGACTAGCGGGAATAACAATGAGCAGTTCTTC. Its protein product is CASSVTSGNNNEQFF.

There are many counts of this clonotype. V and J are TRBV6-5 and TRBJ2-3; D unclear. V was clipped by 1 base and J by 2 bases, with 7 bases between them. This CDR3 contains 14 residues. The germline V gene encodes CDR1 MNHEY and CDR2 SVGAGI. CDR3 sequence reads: CASSYLANTDTQYF. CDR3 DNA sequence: TGTGCCAGCAGTTACTTGGCGAACACAGATACGCAGTATTTT.

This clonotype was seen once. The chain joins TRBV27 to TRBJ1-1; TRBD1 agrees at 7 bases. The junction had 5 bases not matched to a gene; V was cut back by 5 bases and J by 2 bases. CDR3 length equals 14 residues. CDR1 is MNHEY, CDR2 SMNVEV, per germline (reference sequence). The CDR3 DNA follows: TGTGCCAGCAGTGGCGGGACAGCCAACACTGAAGCTTTCTTT. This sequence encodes CASSGGTANTEAFF.

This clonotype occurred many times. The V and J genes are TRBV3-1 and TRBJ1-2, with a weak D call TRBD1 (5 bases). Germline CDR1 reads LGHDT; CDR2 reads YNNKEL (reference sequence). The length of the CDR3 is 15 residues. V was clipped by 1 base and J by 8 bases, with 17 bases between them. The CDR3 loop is CASSQGFHRPFGYTF. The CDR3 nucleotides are TGTGCCAGCAGCCAAGGGTTCCACAGGCCTTTCGGCTACACCTTC.

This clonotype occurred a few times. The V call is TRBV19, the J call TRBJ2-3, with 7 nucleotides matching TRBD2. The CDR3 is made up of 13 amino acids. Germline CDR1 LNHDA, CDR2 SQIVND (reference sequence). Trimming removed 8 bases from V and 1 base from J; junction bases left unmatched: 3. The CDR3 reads CASRREGTDTQYF. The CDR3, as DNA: TGTGCCAGTCGTCGGGAGGGCACAGATACGCAGTATTTT.

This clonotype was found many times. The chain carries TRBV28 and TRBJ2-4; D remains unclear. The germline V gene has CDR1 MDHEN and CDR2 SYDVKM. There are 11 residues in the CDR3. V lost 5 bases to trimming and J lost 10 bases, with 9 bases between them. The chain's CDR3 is CASSLGKIQYF. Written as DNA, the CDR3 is TGTGCCAGCAGTCTGGGCAAAATTCAGTACTTC.